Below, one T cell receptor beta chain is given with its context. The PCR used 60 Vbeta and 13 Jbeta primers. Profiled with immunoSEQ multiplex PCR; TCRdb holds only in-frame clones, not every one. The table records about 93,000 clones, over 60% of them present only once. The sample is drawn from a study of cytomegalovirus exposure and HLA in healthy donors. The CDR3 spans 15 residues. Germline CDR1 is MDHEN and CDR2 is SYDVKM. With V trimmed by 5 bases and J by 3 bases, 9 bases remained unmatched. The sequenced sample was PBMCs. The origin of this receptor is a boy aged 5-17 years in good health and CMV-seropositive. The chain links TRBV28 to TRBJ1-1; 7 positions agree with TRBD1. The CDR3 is CASSPPLTGHTEAFF. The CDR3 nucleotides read TGTGCCAGCAGTCCGCCCCTGACAGGGCACACTGAAGCTTTCTTT.